This T cell receptor beta chain originates from a study of beta chain features in type 1 diabetes. For the study at large: Sorted cell examination encompassed 100 million to 110 million cells across all samples. Study outcomes and limitations: Researchers cautioned that cDNA sequencing could over-represent cells with high TCR expression. Naive, central memory and regulatory TCRB repertoires appeared more similar among patients than healthy donors.

The CDR3 is 16 residues long. Germline assignment: CDR1 MNHNY and CDR2 SVGAGI (reference sequence). V dropped 6 bases and J dropped 4; count of bases not matched to a gene: 12. Of the isolated RNA, all was reverse transcribed, and so the sequenced material was expressed TCRB transcripts. Clones were read by immunoSEQ multiplex PCR, and TCRdb kept only the in-frame ones, dropping some. The table has 900,000 or so clones, 15% to 20% seen once. Every sorted population was more than 95% pure. With regard to this clone: The antigen remains undetermined.

What was sequenced was naive CD4+ T cells from blood. This chain uses TRBV6-6 with TRBJ2-7; 10 bases map to TRBD2. The origin of this receptor is a woman aged 18 to 35 in good health. The CDR3 DNA is TGTGCCAGCAGCTTACGAACGACTAGCGGGCTGTACGAGCAGTACTTC. This codes for CASSLRTTSGLYEQYF.